Each of the 21 T cell receptor beta chains below was sequenced from the same sample in a study of T cells in Graves' hyperthyroidism and ophthalmopathy. RNA transcripts yielded amplified TCR beta CDR3 regions. TCR CDR3 regions were first amplified by RT-PCR with HTBI primers. Via MiXCR, TCRdb re-called the multiplex PCR reads, giving one row per CDR3 protein. This sample has 470,000 or so distinct CDR3 sequences, with more than 20% found just once. The sequenced sample was blood. The receptors were gathered from a young man with Graves' hyperthyroidism.

This clonotype was picked up many times. The chain has TRBV5-1 and TRBJ2-5; unclear D gene. Between the trimmed V and J ends, which lost 5 bases and 5 bases, there was a span of 16 bases. The CDR3 extends over 14 amino acids. In germline, CDR1 is SGHRS, CDR2 YFSETQ. The CDR3 DNA reads as TGCGCCAGCAGTATAGGTAACAAAGCGGAGACCCAGTACTTC. As protein: CASSIGNKAETQYF.

This clonotype came up many times. The V and J genes are TRBV19 and TRBJ1-1, with D hard to call. V lost 9 bases, J lost 1 base, and 6 bases lay in between. Looked up from germline, CDR1 is LNHDA and CDR2 is SQIVND (reference sequence). The CDR3 loop spans 11 amino acids. Here the CDR3 reads CASRTNTEAFF. The CDR3, as DNA: TGTGCCAGCAGGACGAACACTGAAGCTTTCTTT.

The chain links TRBV3-1 to TRBJ1-3; the D is unclear. Germline loops: CDR1 LGHDT, CDR2 YNNKEL (reference sequence). The CDR3 length is 15 residues. Trimming left V 6 bases short and J 0 bases short, with 12 bases between. The CDR3 sequence: CASSPDMTSGNTIYF. In nucleotides, the CDR3 is TGTGCCAGCAGTCCCGATATGACCTCTGGAAACACCATATATTTT.

This clonotype was seen ten or more times. The chain links TRBV28 to TRBJ1-1; D might be TRBD1 (5 bases). Trimming took off 7 bases at V and 1 base at J, with 10 bases between the two ends. Germline CDR1 is MDHEN and CDR2 is SYDVKM. The CDR3 has 13 residues. The CDR3 is CASKTGANTEAFF. Written as DNA, the CDR3 is TGTGCCAGCAAAACCGGGGCGAACACTGAAGCTTTCTTT.

This clonotype was counted only a few times. The V gene is TRBV29-1, the J gene TRBJ1-2; 10 bases align to TRBD1. Germline V gives CDR1 SQVTM, CDR2 ANQGSEA. V lost 6 bases to trimming and J lost 4 bases; unmatched junction nucleotides: 2. The length of the CDR3 is 12 residues. This chain's CDR3 is CSVGDRGYGYTF. Here the CDR3 DNA reads TGCAGCGTCGGGGACAGGGGCTATGGCTACACCTTC.

This clonotype has only one observation. With a much larger clone just one base away, this may be a read error. V and J are TRBV20-1 and TRBJ2-7; D is possibly TRBD2 (6 bases). Germline V gives CDR1 DFQATT, CDR2 SNEGSKA (reference sequence). This CDR3 has 12 amino acids. Between the trimmed V and J ends, which lost 3 bases and 7 bases, there was a span of 13 bases. CDR3 amino acids: CSARFRGLEQYF. The CDR3, as DNA: TGCAGTGCTAGGTTCCGGGGGTTAGAGCAGTACTTC.

The chain carries TRBV20-1 and TRBJ2-5; 12 bases are a match to TRBD2. J lost 1 base, V lost 6 bases, and 6 bases had no gene match. In germline, CDR1 is DFQATT, CDR2 SNEGSKA (reference sequence). This CDR3 spans 15 amino acids. The CDR3 sequence is CSALQTSGGQETQYF. The CDR3 DNA reads TGCAGTGCCCTCCAGACTAGCGGGGGCCAAGAGACCCAGTACTTC.

The genes are TRBV19 and TRBJ2-2; the D gene could be TRBD1 or TRBD2 (6 bases each). The V end lost 4 bases, the J end lost 0 bases, and 12 bases lay between the germline ends. CDR1 LNHDA and CDR2 SQIVND come from the germline V gene (reference sequence). The CDR3 loop spans 16 amino acids. CDR3 bases: TGTGCCAGTAGTAAAGGGGGAGGTGCGAACACCGGGGAGCTGTTTTTT. This encodes CASSKGGGANTGELFF.

The chain employs TRBV6-5 and TRBJ2-5; 8 bases agree with TRBD1. The germline V gene has CDR1 MNHEY and CDR2 SVGAGI. V lost 4 bases, J lost 7 bases, and 5 bases stayed unmatched. The length of the CDR3 is 13 residues. DNA of the CDR3: TGTGCCAGCAGTTGGACAGGGCTGGGGACCCAGTACTTC. Protein sequence: CASSWTGLGTQYF.

The chain employs TRBV12-3 or TRBV12-4 and TRBJ2-6; D is unresolved. Trimming stripped 3 bases from V and 2 bases from J, with 5 bases between. This CDR3 comprises 14 residues. CDR3 bases: TGTGCCAGCAGTTTCCAGGCTGGGGCCAACGTCCTGACTTTC. As protein: CASSFQAGANVLTF.

This clonotype showed up many times. The rearrangement joins TRBV6-1 to TRBJ1-5; perhaps TRBD1 as D (5 bases). The V and J ends lost 3 bases and 0 bases respectively, with 12 bases between them. This CDR3 has 16 residues. The V gene's germline CDR1 is MNHNS and CDR2 SASEGT. CDR3 residues: CASSETVWYSNQPQHF. The CDR3, as DNA: TGTGCCAGCAGTGAGACAGTCTGGTATAGCAATCAGCCCCAGCATTTT.

This clonotype appeared many times. The V gene is TRBV14, the J gene TRBJ2-7; D is perhaps TRBD2 (5 bases). Germline-derived CDR1 and CDR2 are SGHDN and FVKESK. Trimming cost V 5 bases and J 2 bases, with 10 bases left between them. This CDR3 has 13 amino acids. The CDR3: CASSFDGTYEQYF. CDR3 DNA sequence: TGTGCCAGCAGCTTCGACGGGACCTACGAGCAGTACTTC.

In regard to this clonotype: The germline gene is not matched at one end of the junction; a read error may be the cause. This chain uses TRBV7-3 with TRBJ2-5; TRBD2 matches 8 bases. Germline CDR1 and CDR2: SGHTA and FQGTGA. The CDR3 is 15 amino acids. CDR3 DNA: TGTGCCAGCAGCTTAGCGGGGGGCTTCCAAGAGATCCAGTACTTC. Its translation is CASSLAGGFQEIQYF.

This clonotype appeared a few times. The chain joins TRBV12-3 or TRBV12-4 to TRBJ2-5; TRBD2 matches at 14 bases. The V gene end was trimmed by 7 bases and the J gene end by 0 bases; junction bases not matched to a gene: 4. The CDR3 has 16 amino acids. CDR3 sequence reads: CASTGTSGSHQETQYF. As DNA, the CDR3 is TGTGCCAGCACTGGGACTAGCGGGAGTCACCAAGAGACCCAGTACTTC.

On this clonotype itself: A much larger clone differs from this one at a single base, so this may be a read error. CDR3: CATTGTGNSPLHF. The CDR3 DNA sequence: TGTGCCACAACCGGGACAGGTAATTCACCCCTCCACTTT. The V call is TRBV28, the J call TRBJ1-6, with TRBD1 identical over 8 bases. CDR3 size: 13 residues. Trimming at V came to 10 bases and at J to 6 bases, leaving 5 bases not matched to a gene. CDR1 is MDHEN, CDR2 SYDVKM, per germline.

The rearrangement joins TRBV29-1 to TRBJ1-2, with 8 bases that match TRBD1. CDR1 and CDR2 from the germline V gene are SQVTM and ANQGSEA. V lost 2 bases, J lost 2 bases, and 4 bases stayed unmatched. CDR3 size: 14 residues. The DNA for the CDR3 is TGCAGCGTTGAACGGACAGGGATAAACTATGGCTACACCTTC. Its protein is CSVERTGINYGYTF.

This clonotype was counted only a few times. This chain uses TRBV13 with TRBJ1-3, with D uncertain. The CDR3 length is 15 residues. Trimming took off 5 bases at V and 0 bases at J, with 11 bases between the two ends. CDR1 PRHDT and CDR2 FYEKMQ come from the germline V gene (reference sequence). As DNA, the CDR3 is TGTGCCAGCAGCCCGGGGAGCCGCTCTGGAAACACCATATATTTT. Translated, it gives CASSPGSRSGNTIYF.

This clonotype showed up many times. The chain uses TRBV3-1 and TRBJ1-1; D is perhaps TRBD1 (5 bases). Trimming took 1 base from V and 8 from J, leaving 17 bases between them. CDR1 and CDR2 (germline): LGHDT, YNNKEL (reference sequence). The CDR3 sequence is 15 residues long. The CDR3 DNA reads as TGTGCCAGCAGCCAAGGCACGGGGCCGCAGATGGAAGCTTTCTTT. Translated, it gives CASSQGTGPQMEAFF. Supplemented by reference TRBV3-1 and TRBJ1-1, the full variable domain reads DTAVSQTPKYLVTQMGNDKSIKCEQNLGHDTMYWYKQDSKKFLKIMFSYNNKELIINETVPNRFSPKSPDKAHLNLHINSLELGDSAVYFCASSQGTGPQMEAFFGQGTRLTVV.

This clonotype was observed many times. CDR3 in amino acids: CASSFSNWGTEAFF. In DNA, the CDR3 is TGTGCCAGCAGTTTCTCAAATTGGGGGACTGAAGCTTTCTTT. The rearrangement links TRBV28 to TRBJ1-1, with a possible D match to TRBD1 (5 bases). This CDR3 region has 14 residues. Trimming shortened V by 3 bases and J by 5 bases, and 13 bases separated the two germline ends. Germline V lookup: CDR1 MDHEN, CDR2 SYDVKM.

This clonotype has ten or more counts. This rearrangement joins TRBV6-5 to TRBJ2-7; D call uncertain. V was shortened by 0 bases and J by 3 bases, with 6 bases between the two germline ends. Germline CDR1 and CDR2: MNHEY and SVGAGI. There are 13 residues in the CDR3. The CDR3 reads CASSYSKYYEQYF. The CDR3 region has the DNA TGTGCCAGCAGTTACTCGAAGTACTACGAGCAGTACTTC.

The sample holds many counts of this clonotype. The rearrangement links TRBV6-5 to TRBJ1-1; D is ambiguous. The CDR3 contains 15 residues. The V end lost 6 bases, the J end lost 0 bases, and 14 bases lay between the germline ends. Per germline, CDR1 MNHEY and CDR2 SVGAGI. CDR3 DNA: TGTGCCAGCAGGGGGTGGCTTGGAATGAACACTGAAGCTTTCTTT. This sequence encodes CASRGWLGMNTEAFF.